A selection of T cell receptor beta chains follows, all from one sample in a study of blood T cell repertoires in COVID-19. Generated by immunoSEQ multiplex PCR, the TCRdb table keeps only in-frame clones and is missing some. Of 75,000 to 90,000 clones in the sample, approximately 85% were seen once. Material: peripheral blood. These receptors originate from a man aged 50 to 59 with active COVID-19. CDR3s include the opening cysteine and the closing phenylalanine or tryptophan. The D gene is left open where the match is weak. Rows may omit the clone size; those that give it use once, few, many or a size class.

16 | TRBJ2-2 | TRBD2 | TRBV7-2 | . | TGTGCCAGCAGCTCTCGACTAGCGGGGAACACCGGGGAGCTGTTTTTT | CASSSRLAGNTGELFF
15 | TRBJ2-7 | TRBD1 | TRBV7-2 | . | TGTGCCAGCAGCCAGGGGGGACAGGGAGGCTACGAGCAGTACTTC | CASSQGGQGGYEQYF
15 | TRBJ2-1 | . | TRBV9 | . | TGTGCCAGCAGCGTAAAAGCCGGACAGAACAATGAGCAGTTCTTC | CASSVKAGQNNEQFF
15 | TRBJ1-5 | . | TRBV4-3 | . | TGCGCCAGCAGCCAAGACGCCGGGAGCAATCAGCCCCAGCATTTT | CASSQDAGSNQPQHF
13 | TRBJ1-1 | . | TRBV24-1 | . | TGTGCCACCAGTGATTCGGGGGGTGGTGAAGCTTTCTTT | CATSDSGGGEAFF
16 | TRBJ1-5 | TRBD1 | TRBV6-6 | few | TGTGCCAGCAGTTATTTTGGGACAGGGGTCAATCAGCCCCAGCATTTT | CASSYFGTGVNQPQHF
15 | TRBJ2-7 | . | TRBV19 | few | TGTGCCAGTAGTGCCGACTCCGCAGGGATCTACGAGCAGTACTTC | CASSADSAGIYEQYF
15 | TRBJ2-1 | TRBD2 | TRBV6-6 | . | TGCGCCGTGGGGAGGGTAGCCGGCGCCTACAATGAGCAGTTCTTC | CAVGRVAGAYNEQFF
15 | TRBJ1-2 | . | TRBV4-3 | few | TGCGCCAGCAGCCAAGTGTCCGGGGAGAGTAGAGGCTACACCTTC | CASSQVSGESRGYTF
15 | TRBJ1-1 | TRBD1 | TRBV6-4 | . | TGTGCCAGCAGCCTAGGACAGGGCGGCTACCCTGAAGCTTTCTTT | CASSLGQGGYPEAFF
13 | TRBJ2-7 | TRBD2 | TRBV29-1 | few | TGCAGCGTTTTGCTAGCGGGAGTCTACGAGCAGTACTTC | CSVLLAGVYEQYF
15 | TRBJ2-1 | . | TRBV15 | . | TGTGCCACCAGCGAGACAGGAGCGGCCTACAATGAGCAGTTCTTC | CATSETGAAYNEQFF
16 | TRBJ1-6 | . | TRBV30 | . | TGTGCCTGGACCTACCTTGGGGGGAGGGTAAATTCACCCCTCCACTTT | CAWTYLGGRVNSPLHF
14 | TRBJ2-7 | TRBD2 | TRBV11-2 | . | TGTGCCAGCAGCTTAGTGGGGAGGGGCTACGAGCAGTACTTC | CASSLVGRGYEQYF
14 | TRBJ2-5 | . | TRBV28 | . | TGTGCCAGTTACAGGGACGCAAACCAAGAGACCCAGTACTTC | CASYRDANQETQYF
13 | TRBJ2-7 | . | TRBV2 | . | TGTGCCAGCAGGGACAGCTGGTTCTACGAGCAGTACTTC | CASRDSWFYEQYF
14 | TRBJ1-4 | . | TRBV28 | . | TGTGCCAGCAGTCTCCAGGGGCTTAATGAAAAACTGTTTTTT | CASSLQGLNEKLFF
15 | TRBJ2-3 | TRBD2 | TRBV7-2 | . | TGTGCCAGCAGCTCTAGCGGTACTAGCACAGATACGCAGTATTTT | CASSSSGTSTDTQYF
19 | TRBJ1-1 | TRBD1 | TRBV4-2 | . | TGTGCCAGCAGCCAAGTCCAGGGCCCACCGGGACAGCTGGGCACTGAAGCTTTCTTT | CASSQVQGPPGQLGTEAFF
14 | TRBJ1-1 | TRBD1 | TRBV11-2 | . | TGTGCCAGCAGCTCAACAGGGGGGGTTACTGAAGCTTTCTTT | CASSSTGGVTEAFF
15 | TRBJ2-4 | . | TRBV29-1 | . | TGCAGCGTTGAGGCGGCAGTTTCGGCCAAAAACATTCAGTACTTC | CSVEAAVSAKNIQYF
11 | TRBJ1-1 | . | TRBV30 | . | TGTGCCTGGAGTAACCGGGGAGAAGCTTTCTTT | CAWSNRGEAFF
14 | TRBJ2-2 | . | TRBV9 | . | TGTGCCAGCAGCGAGTCGACAGGGACTGGGGAGCTGTTTTTT | CASSESTGTGELFF
17 | TRBJ1-4 | . | TRBV27 | . | TGTGCCAGCAGGGGTTGGGGGGCGGGAGTGGAAGATGAAAAACTGTTTTTT | CASRGWGAGVEDEKLFF
15 | TRBJ2-6 | . | TRBV5-6 | . | TGTGCCAGCAGTTTCAGCGGCTCTGGGGCCAACGTCCTGACTTTC | CASSFSGSGANVLTF
16 | TRBJ2-2 | . | TRBV27 | . | TGTGCCAGCAGTTTGAGAATGGCAGGAAACACCGGGGAGCTGTTTTTT | CASSLRMAGNTGELFF
19 | TRBJ2-1 | TRBD2 | TRBV6-2/TRBV6-3 | once | TGTGCCAGCAGTTCCCGGACTAGCGGGGGGGAGAGCTCCTACAATGAGCAGTTCTTC | CASSSRTSGGESSYNEQFF
14 | TRBJ2-7 | TRBD1 | TRBV6-5 | . | TGTGCCAGCAGTTATACAGGGGGCTTCTACGAGCAGTACTTC | CASSYTGGFYEQYF
14 | TRBJ1-2 | . | TRBV10-2 | . | TGCGCCAGCACCAGCAACTTTGACAGTTATGGCTACACCTTC | CASTSNFDSYGYTF
14 | TRBJ1-5 | TRBD1 | TRBV6-5 | . | TGTGCCAGCAGGGGACAGGGTTTTGCTCAGCCCCAGCATTTT | CASRGQGFAQPQHF
16 | TRBJ2-2 | . | TRBV18 | . | TGTGCCAGCTCACCATTCCAGCAGGTTGGGACCGGGGAGCTGTTTTTT | CASSPFQQVGTGELFF
15 | TRBJ2-1 | TRBD1 | TRBV4-2 | . | TGTGCCAGCAGCCAACAATTGGACAGGAACGGGGAGCAGTTCTTC | CASSQQLDRNGEQFF
12 | TRBJ2-5 | . | TRBV28 | . | TGTGCCATCCGGGGGGCGGGGGAGACCCAGTACTTC | CAIRGAGETQYF
15 | TRBJ1-2 | . | TRBV4-3 | . | TGCGCCAGCAGCCAAGGGGGGCAGGGGATCTATGGCTACACCTTC | CASSQGGQGIYGYTF